This T cell receptor beta chain stems from a study of tumor-infiltrating lymphocytes in primary liver carcinoma (dated by TCRdb to about 2017). With respect to the entire study: The five patients, three men and two women aged 30 to 69 years, had hepatocellular carcinoma (four) or combined HCC and intrahepatic cholangiocarcinoma (one). The five patients had tumors of stage T1-T3 N0M0, with maximum diameters ranging from roughly 4 to 11 cm. Each sample produced roughly 3.5 to 7.13 million productive TCRbeta reads, and read depth showed no significant difference between tissue types. Across five regions of each liver tumor, along with adjacent normal tissue and blood, the study brought together TCRbeta repertoire sequencing, expression microarrays and whole-exome sequencing. A total of about 35 specimens from 5 patients, comprising approximately 25 tumor regions, 5 adjacent noncancerous liver tissues and 5 peripheral blood samples, were covered by TCRbeta repertoire sequencing. High reproducibility was observed for the technical replicate repertoires, with mean shared-clone rates approximately 0.92 and correlation coefficients above 0.95.

According to the germline V gene, CDR1 reads SGHAT and CDR2 reads FQNNGV. V sheds 5 bases and J sheds 7 bases, leaving 11 bases between their ends. Reading from cysteine to phenylalanine, the CDR3 counts 13 amino acids. The read is trimmed to its CDR3 DNA, 39 bases read in frame from base 1. This clonotype is medium-sized (0.01 to 0.1%) in its sample. The specificity of this receptor is unknown. No much larger clone is present one base from it, and per-base qualities are unavailable. What the study reported, not specific to this receptor: Only the TCR beta chain was sequenced, so true repertoire diversity is likely underestimated because unpaired alpha chains were not captured. Since the samples were bulk and unsorted, there was no way to compare CD4+ and CD8+ T cell repertoires. With just a few patients in the study, the authors point out that the findings should be validated in a larger study. The top 250 clones accounted for a significantly greater share of the repertoire in tumors than in blood (p = 0.039). Repertoire overlap was found to be higher between tumor regions (mean around 35%) than between tumor-adjacent (roughly 17%) or tumor-blood (around 15%) pairs, consistent with antigen-driven expansion.

Without any cell sorting, total RNA and DNA were extracted together from around 20-30 mg of bulk tissue using the AllPrep DNA/RNA mini kit. Surgical resection was performed in China between 2015 and 2016 on about 5 patients with histopathologically diagnosed primary liver carcinoma. Patients had chronic HBV infection and were treatment-naive at sampling. Each fresh piece of tumor and adjacent tissue was cut in two, with one half stored in RNAlater at -80 degrees C and the other half sent for histology. TCRbeta-specific cDNA was reverse-transcribed from 500 ng total RNA using a constant-region primer and ProtoScript II reverse transcriptase. Three nested multiplex PCR rounds, following a slightly modified ARM-PCR procedure, were used to build the TCRbeta libraries. Each of the first two PCR rounds ran for approximately 10 cycles and used multiplex TRBV1-TRBV30 forward primers together with a Cbeta reverse primer. Sample barcodes and Illumina adapters were added in a final 25-cycle PCR using Deep VentR polymerase. Before sequencing, amplicons between 200 and 500 bp were purified from gel using a QIAquick gel extraction kit. An Illumina HiSeq 2500 was used to sequence the TCRbeta amplicons, generating 250-bp paired-end reads. The paper's data handling went like this. Trimmomatic v0.33 was used to quality-trim the reads, and FLASH v1.2.11 was used to merge paired reads so that full CDR3 sequences could be recovered. V, D and J germline segments were assigned to the rearranged TCRbeta sequences using MiGEC v1.2.1b. VDJtools v1.0.0 computed clonotype statistics and Shannon-Wiener diversity indices. To reduce sampling bias, subsequent analyses other than the diversity analysis used only the 250 most abundant clonotypes in each sample. In TCRdb, the public reads were trimmed at Q25 with fastp and aligned with MiXCR, with productive beta chains retained. Under each unique CDR3 protein, matching rows form one entry showing the most common genes and DNA. What appears here as the V and J calls and clone size reflects TCRdb's work, not the paper's. The sample table lists more than 100,000 distinct CDR3 sequences, approximately 71% of them with a count of one. The top ten clones comprise more than 8% of the sample.

Material: tumor-adjacent normal liver tissue. The chain is encoded by TRBV11-2 joined to TRBJ1-4, with the identity of the D gene unclear. The sequence was collected from a woman in her sixties or seventies with primary liver carcinoma and hepatitis B virus infection. CDR3 protein: CASSEWLGEKLFF. The DNA sequence follows: TGTGCCAGCAGCGAGTGGCTGGGTGAAAAACTGTTTTTT.